This T cell receptor beta chain was captured in a study of somatic mutations in cytotoxic T cells in rheumatoid arthritis. Germline V CDR1 and CDR2: MNHEY, SMNVEV (reference sequence). This CDR3 is built from 15 residues. The V and J ends lost 5 bases and 2 bases, in that order; junction bases with no gene match: 5. Libraries were prepared by immunoSEQ multiplex PCR; TCRdb keeps only in-frame clonotypes and omits some of them. The table records under 20,000 clones, roughly nine tenths of them present only once. The source is a man aged 35 to 55 in good health. The genes are TRBV27 and TRBJ2-7, with TRBD1 matching over 11 bases. The sequenced sample was CD8+ T cells sorted from blood. The CDR3 loop is CASSMGQGGTYEQYF. CDR3 sequence (DNA): TGTGCCAGCAGTATGGGACAGGGGGGAACCTACGAGCAGTACTTC.